These T cell receptor beta chains were read from a single sample in a study of shared clonotypes between healthy human individuals. Profiled with immunoSEQ multiplex PCR; TCRdb holds only in-frame clones, not every one. The data contain 550,000 to 700,000 clones, around 73% of them singletons. The specimen was memory CD4+ T cells sorted from blood. These receptors originate from a young woman in good health. The CDR3 runs from the conserved cysteine through the conserved F or W. Fields, in order: J gene, clone size, D gene, V gene, CDR3 DNA, CDR3 protein. A D gene is named only where the DNA matches it firmly. Clone size is given for some rows only: seen once, a few or many times, or a class if the clone is expanded.

j_call: TRBJ2-7; clone_size: -; d_call: -; v_call: TRBV11-2; cdr3_nt: TGTGCCAGCAGCATGAGACAGGGACTAGAGCTCCACGAGCAGTACTTC; cdr3_aa: CASSMRQGLELHEQYF
j_call: TRBJ1-1; clone_size: -; d_call: TRBD1; v_call: TRBV30; cdr3_nt: TGTGCCTGGAATCGGGGACAGGGCCCGAACACTGAAGCTTTCTTT; cdr3_aa: CAWNRGQGPNTEAFF
j_call: TRBJ2-3; clone_size: -; d_call: -; v_call: TRBV4-1; cdr3_nt: TGCGCCAGCAGCCAAGATCCAGGGAAGGACCGAGATACGCAGTATTTT; cdr3_aa: CASSQDPGKDRDTQYF
j_call: TRBJ2-3; clone_size: -; d_call: TRBD1; v_call: TRBV28; cdr3_nt: TGTGCCAGCAGTTTCTACAGGGGTGAGGATACGCAGTATTTT; cdr3_aa: CASSFYRGEDTQYF
j_call: TRBJ2-7; clone_size: -; d_call: TRBD2; v_call: TRBV10-3; cdr3_nt: TGTGCCATCAGGGACCCGGGACTAGCAGCTCACGAGCAGTACTTC; cdr3_aa: CAIRDPGLAAHEQYF
j_call: TRBJ2-7; clone_size: -; d_call: TRBD1; v_call: TRBV28; cdr3_nt: TGTGCCAGCAGTTCCGGACAGGGGGCTTTTGTGCAGTACTTC; cdr3_aa: CASSSGQGAFVQYF
j_call: TRBJ1-5; clone_size: -; d_call: -; v_call: TRBV2; cdr3_nt: TGTGCCAGCAGTCCCGTCGACGGGAATCAGCCCCAGCATTTT; cdr3_aa: CASSPVDGNQPQHF
j_call: TRBJ2-2; clone_size: few; d_call: -; v_call: TRBV2; cdr3_nt: TGTGCCAGCAGGATACAGGGGAACACCGGGGAGCTGTTTTTT; cdr3_aa: CASRIQGNTGELFF
j_call: TRBJ1-2; clone_size: -; d_call: TRBD1; v_call: TRBV5-5; cdr3_nt: TGTGCCAGCAGCAGTACAGGGGGGAACTATGGCTACACCTTC; cdr3_aa: CASSSTGGNYGYTF
j_call: TRBJ2-1; clone_size: once; d_call: TRBD1; v_call: TRBV27; cdr3_nt: TGTGCCAGCAGTTCAATAGGGGACAGGGATATGAATGAGCAGTTCTTC; cdr3_aa: CASSSIGDRDMNEQFF
j_call: TRBJ2-3; clone_size: -; d_call: -; v_call: TRBV20-1; cdr3_nt: TGCAGTGCTAGAGAAACAGATACGCAGTATTTT; cdr3_aa: CSARETDTQYF
j_call: TRBJ2-7; clone_size: -; d_call: -; v_call: TRBV7-8; cdr3_nt: TGTGCCAGCAGCGCCGGACGTCTAGTTTATGAGCAGTACTTC; cdr3_aa: CASSAGRLVYEQYF
j_call: TRBJ1-1; clone_size: -; d_call: -; v_call: TRBV28; cdr3_nt: TGTGCCACCAGCCGGGGCGCAACGAACACTGAAGCTTTCTTT; cdr3_aa: CATSRGATNTEAFF
j_call: TRBJ2-4; clone_size: many; d_call: -; v_call: TRBV2; cdr3_nt: TGTGCCAGCAGTGAAGGGACGGGCCCAGCCAAAAACATTCAGTACTTC; cdr3_aa: CASSEGTGPAKNIQYF
j_call: TRBJ2-3; clone_size: -; d_call: TRBD1; v_call: TRBV27; cdr3_nt: TGTGCCAGCAGTGGCAGGGGGAGATCAGATACGCAGTATTTT; cdr3_aa: CASSGRGRSDTQYF
j_call: TRBJ1-1; clone_size: -; d_call: TRBD1; v_call: TRBV28; cdr3_nt: TGTGCCAGCAGTTTATGGACAGGGGGACACATGAACACTGAAGCTTTCTTT; cdr3_aa: CASSLWTGGHMNTEAFF
j_call: TRBJ2-7; clone_size: -; d_call: -; v_call: TRBV28; cdr3_nt: TGTGCCAGCAGTTTACTTCTAGCAGGGACCTACGAGCAGTACTTC; cdr3_aa: CASSLLLAGTYEQYF
j_call: TRBJ2-7; clone_size: -; d_call: -; v_call: TRBV11-1; cdr3_nt: TGTGCCAGCAGCATCGTACAGGCCCAAAGCTCCTACGAGCAGTACTTC; cdr3_aa: CASSIVQAQSSYEQYF
j_call: TRBJ2-5; clone_size: -; d_call: TRBD2; v_call: TRBV11-2; cdr3_nt: TGTGCCAGCAGCTTAGTATTTGGGGGGAGGGCAGTAGAGACCCAGTACTTC; cdr3_aa: CASSLVFGGRAVETQYF
j_call: TRBJ1-2; clone_size: -; d_call: TRBD1; v_call: TRBV4-2; cdr3_nt: TGTGCCAGCAGCCAGAAGACAGGGGGCTACACCTTC; cdr3_aa: CASSQKTGGYTF
j_call: TRBJ1-1; clone_size: -; d_call: -; v_call: TRBV6-4; cdr3_nt: TGTGCCAGCAAGGAGGACCACTCGGCCATTGAAGCTTTCTTT; cdr3_aa: CASKEDHSAIEAFF
j_call: TRBJ2-7; clone_size: -; d_call: -; v_call: TRBV29-1; cdr3_nt: TGCAGCGTTACCTTGGGGCAGCCTCGGCAGTACTTC; cdr3_aa: CSVTLGQPRQYF
j_call: TRBJ1-1; clone_size: -; d_call: -; v_call: TRBV10-3; cdr3_nt: TGTGCCATCAGTGATGAGGGACCTAACACTGAAGCTTTCTTT; cdr3_aa: CAISDEGPNTEAFF
j_call: TRBJ1-4; clone_size: -; d_call: -; v_call: TRBV27; cdr3_nt: TGTGCCAGCAGTTCTTCCCCCCTGGCCGTGGGTGGTCTGAAACTGTTTTTT; cdr3_aa: CASSSSPLAVGGLKLFF
j_call: TRBJ1-2; clone_size: -; d_call: TRBD1; v_call: TRBV28; cdr3_nt: TGTGCCAGCTCCTTAGGGGACAGAAGCTATGGCTACACCTTC; cdr3_aa: CASSLGDRSYGYTF
j_call: TRBJ1-2; clone_size: -; d_call: TRBD1; v_call: TRBV19; cdr3_nt: TGTGCCAGTAGTCGCATCCAAGAACAGGGGGCTGGGTATGGCTACACCTTC; cdr3_aa: CASSRIQEQGAGYGYTF
j_call: TRBJ2-5; clone_size: -; d_call: -; v_call: TRBV6-5; cdr3_nt: TGTGCCAGCAGTTACTCGGGGACGACGGAGACCCAGTACTTC; cdr3_aa: CASSYSGTTETQYF
j_call: TRBJ2-7; clone_size: few; d_call: TRBD2; v_call: TRBV28; cdr3_nt: TGTGCCAGCAGTCCGGGGGGGACAATGTCCTACGAGCAGTACTTC; cdr3_aa: CASSPGGTMSYEQYF
j_call: TRBJ2-7; clone_size: -; d_call: -; v_call: TRBV28; cdr3_nt: TGTGCCAGCAGTTTCTGGACCTACGAGCAGTACTTC; cdr3_aa: CASSFWTYEQYF
j_call: TRBJ1-4; clone_size: -; d_call: -; v_call: TRBV29-1; cdr3_nt: TGCAGCGTTGGAACTAATGAAAAACTGTTTTTT; cdr3_aa: CSVGTNEKLFF
j_call: TRBJ2-6; clone_size: -; d_call: -; v_call: TRBV19; cdr3_nt: TGTGCCAGTAGTATAATGGGGCTAAGCTCTGGGGCCAACGTCCTGACTTTC; cdr3_aa: CASSIMGLSSGANVLTF
j_call: TRBJ2-7; clone_size: -; d_call: -; v_call: TRBV6-1; cdr3_nt: TGTGCCAGCAGTGCTTTCGTGGGATCTCCGCCTTACGAGCAGTACTTC; cdr3_aa: CASSAFVGSPPYEQYF
j_call: TRBJ2-1; clone_size: -; d_call: -; v_call: TRBV5-1; cdr3_nt: TGCGCCAGCAGCTCCTCTACGGACTTACGGCAGTTCTTC; cdr3_aa: CASSSSTDLRQFF
j_call: TRBJ2-7; clone_size: few; d_call: TRBD1; v_call: TRBV5-6; cdr3_nt: TGTGCCAGCAGCTCCACGGACAGGGACTACGAGCAGTACTTC; cdr3_aa: CASSSTDRDYEQYF